These T cell receptor beta chains were read from a single sample in a study of T cells in pancreatic ductal adenocarcinoma. Profiling relied on immunoSEQ multiplex PCR, and the TCRdb table lists in-frame clones only, not all of them. The table shows several thousand clones, with under 90% occurring only once. Sequencing was done on a sample of PBMCs. The source of these receptors is a human donor with pancreatic ductal adenocarcinoma. CDR3s include the opening cysteine and the closing phenylalanine or tryptophan. A D gene is named only where the DNA matches it firmly. Clone size is stated in some rows and not others, as once, few, many or a class when expanded.

V gene,D gene,J gene,clone size,CDR3 protein,CDR3 DNA
TRBV7-2,TRBD2,TRBJ2-1,NA,CASSLGTSGIYNEQFF,TGTGCCAGCAGCTTAGGGACTAGCGGGATATACAATGAGCAGTTCTTC
TRBV7-6,TRBD1,TRBJ2-1,NA,CASSTRTGAKFF,TGTGCCAGCAGCACCCGGACAGGGGCGAAGTTCTTC
TRBV28,NA,TRBJ2-2,NA,CASSLEGDGELFF,TGTGCCAGCAGTTTAGAGGGGGACGGGGAGCTGTTTTTT
TRBV4-2,TRBD2,TRBJ2-7,NA,CASSQDEGLAGPYEQYF,TGTGCCAGCAGCCAAGATGAGGGACTAGCAGGGCCCTACGAGCAGTACTTC
TRBV5-8,TRBD1,TRBJ2-7,once,CASATGGSYEQYF,TGTGCCAGTGCGACAGGGGGCTCCTACGAGCAGTACTTC
TRBV29-1,NA,TRBJ2-1,NA,CSVEYYNEQFF,TGCAGCGTAGAGTATTACAATGAGCAGTTCTTC
TRBV28,TRBD1,TRBJ1-4,few,CASSQAGGLAEKLFF,TGTGCCAGCAGTCAAGCAGGGGGTTTGGCTGAAAAACTGTTTTTT
TRBV28,TRBD1,TRBJ2-7,NA,CASSWGTATHDEQYF,TGTGCCAGCAGTTGGGGGACAGCCACGCACGACGAGCAGTACTTC
TRBV25-1,NA,TRBJ2-3,NA,CATIGGISTDTQYF,TGTGCCACCATAGGAGGAATTAGCACAGATACGCAGTATTTT
TRBV15,NA,TRBJ2-3,NA,CATSPSPSDTQYF,TGTGCCACCAGCCCTTCCCCGTCAGATACGCAGTATTTT
TRBV19,TRBD1,TRBJ2-5,NA,CASSPRQGQETQYF,TGTGCCAGTAGTCCACGACAGGGTCAAGAGACCCAGTACTTC
TRBV4-1,NA,TRBJ2-1,NA,CASSHLGTSDEQFF,TGCGCCAGCAGCCACTTGGGGACATCCGATGAGCAGTTCTTC
TRBV18,NA,TRBJ1-5,NA,CASSLAGDNQPQHF,TGTGCCAGCTCCCTAGCAGGGGACAATCAGCCCCAGCATTTT
TRBV6-6,TRBD2,TRBJ2-1,NA,CASRLLAGANNEQFF,TGTGCCAGCAGGCTACTAGCGGGGGCTAACAATGAGCAGTTCTTC
TRBV28,TRBD1,TRBJ1-5,NA,CASTLPGQGEFPQHF,TGTGCCAGCACCCTTCCGGGACAGGGAGAGTTTCCCCAGCATTTT
TRBV5-1,TRBD2,TRBJ2-2,few,CASSPSGTSGTGELFF,TGCGCCAGCAGCCCCTCCGGGACTAGCGGCACCGGGGAGCTGTTTTTT
TRBV28,NA,TRBJ2-1,NA,CASNRVYNEQFF,TGTGCCAGCAACCGGGTGTACAATGAGCAGTTCTTC
TRBV1,NA,TRBJ2-4,NA,CTSSQETSGALPIAKNIQYF,TGCACCAGCAGCCAAGAAACTAGCGGGGCCTTACCCATAGCCAAAAACATTCAGTACTTC
TRBV28,NA,TRBJ2-7,NA,CASSPRSEQYF,TGTGCCAGCAGTCCTCGGTCCGAGCAGTACTTC
TRBV5-1,TRBD2,TRBJ2-2,NA,CASSLYLAGVVGGELFF,TGCGCCAGCAGCTTGTACCTAGCGGGAGTTGTCGGCGGGGAGCTGTTTTTT
TRBV7-8,NA,TRBJ2-5,NA,CASSLWGVTETQYF,TGTGCCAGCAGCTTATGGGGGGTGACAGAGACCCAGTACTTC
TRBV7-9,TRBD1,TRBJ1-6,few,CASTLQGARGSPLHF,TGTGCCAGCACCCTACAGGGGGCACGTGGGTCACCCCTCCACTTT
TRBV6-6,NA,TRBJ1-1,NA,CASSYRGLTEAFF,TGTGCCAGCAGTTACAGAGGGCTCACTGAAGCTTTCTTT
TRBV28,TRBD1,TRBJ1-2,NA,CASRYGQGPGYGGYTF,TGTGCCAGCAGATATGGACAGGGGCCTGGGTATGGTGGCTACACCTTC
TRBV19,NA,TRBJ2-3,NA,CASRRPGEITDTQYF,TGTGCCAGTAGAAGACCCGGAGAGATCACAGATACGCAGTATTTT
TRBV7-3,TRBD1,TRBJ2-6,NA,CASSSATGRGANVLTF,TGTGCCAGCAGCTCTGCGACAGGGCGGGGGGCCAACGTCCTGACTTTC